These T cell receptor beta chains were read from a single sample in a study of HIV-infected children after antiretroviral therapy interruption. In TCRdb, the 3' RACE reads were re-called with MiXCR into one record per CDR3 protein. The sample carries around 50,000 distinct CDR3 sequences, around 4.7% recorded once. Material: CD45RA+ CD4+ T cells from PBMCs, pooled from several time points, obtained from a donor given antiretroviral therapy, either interrupted or continuous. Receptors originate from a pool of human donors with HIV. Each CDR3 is given with its conserved first and last residue. Fields, in order: clone size, V gene, J gene, D gene, CDR3 DNA, CDR3 protein. D genes are given only for firm matches. Sizes are listed as once, few or many counts, or a class when the clone is expanded.

>many|TRBV5-1|TRBJ2-7|TRBD1
TGCGCCAGCAGCTCAGGGGGTGAGCAGTACTTC
CASSSGGEQYF
>many|TRBV4-2|TRBJ1-2|.
TGTGCCAGCAGCCAAGATGTATCAGCTATCTATGGCTACACCTTC
CASSQDVSAIYGYTF
>many|TRBV28|TRBJ2-7|.
TGTGCCAGCAGTCCTCCCGGGACGGCTTACTACGAGCAGTACTTC
CASSPPGTAYYEQYF
>many|TRBV6-5|TRBJ1-6|.
TGTGCCAGCAGTTACTCAGACAGGAATAATTCACCCCTCCACTTT
CASSYSDRNNSPLHF
>many|TRBV18|TRBJ1-3|TRBD1
TGTGCCAGCTCACCTCTCGGGACAGGGGACGGCATATATTTT
CASSPLGTGDGIYF
>many|TRBV6-1|TRBJ2-7|.
TGTGCCAGCAGTCCAGCGGTGGGAGATACCTACGAGCAGTACTTC
CASSPAVGDTYEQYF
>medium-sized|TRBV12-3/TRBV12-4|TRBJ1-5|TRBD1
TGTGCCAGCACCAAGGGACAGGGACTAAATCAGCCCCAGCATTTT
CASTKGQGLNQPQHF
>many|TRBV19|TRBJ1-2|.
TGTGCCAGTCAACGGGGGGCGGCCGGCTATGGCTACACCTTC
CASQRGAAGYGYTF
>many|TRBV14|TRBJ2-1|TRBD1
TGTGCCAGCAGCCGAGACAGGGACAATGAGCAGTTCTTC
CASSRDRDNEQFF
>many|TRBV20-1|TRBJ2-1|.
TGCAGTGCTAGGGACAACAATGAGCAGTTCTTC
CSARDNNEQFF
>many|TRBV5-6|TRBJ2-1|TRBD2
TGTGCCAGCAGCTTGCGCGGGGGGGCCCCCAATGAGCAGTTCTTC
CASSLRGGAPNEQFF